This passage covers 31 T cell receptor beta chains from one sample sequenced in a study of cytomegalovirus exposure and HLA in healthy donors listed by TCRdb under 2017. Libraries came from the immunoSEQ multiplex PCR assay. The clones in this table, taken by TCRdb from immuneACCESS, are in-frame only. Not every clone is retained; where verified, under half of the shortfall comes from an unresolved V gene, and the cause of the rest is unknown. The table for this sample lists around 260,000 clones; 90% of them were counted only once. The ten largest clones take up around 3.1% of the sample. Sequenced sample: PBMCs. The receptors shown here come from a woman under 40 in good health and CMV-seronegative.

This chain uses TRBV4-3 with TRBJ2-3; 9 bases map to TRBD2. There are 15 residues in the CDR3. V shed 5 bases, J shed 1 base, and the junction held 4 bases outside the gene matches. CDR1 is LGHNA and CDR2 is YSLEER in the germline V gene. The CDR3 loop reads CASSTRLAGTDTQYF. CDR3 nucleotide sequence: TGCGCCAGCAGCACCAGACTAGCGGGCACAGATACGCAGTATTTT.

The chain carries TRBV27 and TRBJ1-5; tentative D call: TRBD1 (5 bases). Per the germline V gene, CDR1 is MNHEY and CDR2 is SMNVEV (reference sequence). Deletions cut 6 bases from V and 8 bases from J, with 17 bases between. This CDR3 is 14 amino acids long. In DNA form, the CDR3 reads TGTGCCAGCAGCCCCACTGAGGGGTTCGAGCCCCAGCATTTT. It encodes CASSPTEGFEPQHF.

The CDR3 reads CASSARRANTGELFF. CDR3 in DNA: TGTGCCAGCAGCGCTAGGAGGGCCAACACCGGGGAGCTGTTTTTT. The chain uses TRBV9 and TRBJ2-2; a weak D match, TRBD2 (6 bases). The CDR3 loop spans 15 amino acids. Trimming pared 3 bases from V and 2 bases from J, leaving 11 bases between. The V gene's germline CDR1 is SGDLS and CDR2 YYNGEE.

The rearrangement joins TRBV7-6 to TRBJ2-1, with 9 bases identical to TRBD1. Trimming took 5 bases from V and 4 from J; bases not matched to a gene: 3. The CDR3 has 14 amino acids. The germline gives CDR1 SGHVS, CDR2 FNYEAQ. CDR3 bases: TGTGCCAGCAGCGTCGGGACAGGGTACAATGAGCAGTTCTTC. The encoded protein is CASSVGTGYNEQFF.

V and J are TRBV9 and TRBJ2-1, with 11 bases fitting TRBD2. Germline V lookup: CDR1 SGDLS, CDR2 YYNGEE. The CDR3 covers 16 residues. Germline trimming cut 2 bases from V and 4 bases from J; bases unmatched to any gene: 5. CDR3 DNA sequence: TGTGCCAGCAGCGTTGAAACTAGCGGGAGTTACAATGAGCAGTTCTTC. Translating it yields CASSVETSGSYNEQFF.

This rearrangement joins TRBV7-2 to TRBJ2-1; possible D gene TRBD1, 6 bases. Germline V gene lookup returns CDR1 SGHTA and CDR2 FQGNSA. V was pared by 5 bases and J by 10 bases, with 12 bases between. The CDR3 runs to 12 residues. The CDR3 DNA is TGTGCCAGCAGCCCAAGGGGGTTGGAGCAGTTCTTC. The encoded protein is CASSPRGLEQFF.

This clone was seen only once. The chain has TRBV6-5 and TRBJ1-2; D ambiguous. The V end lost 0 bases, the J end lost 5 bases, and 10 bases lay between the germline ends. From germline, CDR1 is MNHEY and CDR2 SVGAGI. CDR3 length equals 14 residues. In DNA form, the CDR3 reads TGTGCCAGCAGTTACTCGGATTCCAAATATGGCTACACCTTC. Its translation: CASSYSDSKYGYTF.

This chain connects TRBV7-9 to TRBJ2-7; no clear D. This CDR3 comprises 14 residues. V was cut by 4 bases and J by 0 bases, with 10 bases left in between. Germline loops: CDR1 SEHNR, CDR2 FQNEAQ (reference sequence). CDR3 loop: CASSSLESSYEQYF. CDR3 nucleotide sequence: TGTGCCAGCAGCTCCCTGGAGTCCTCCTACGAGCAGTACTTC.

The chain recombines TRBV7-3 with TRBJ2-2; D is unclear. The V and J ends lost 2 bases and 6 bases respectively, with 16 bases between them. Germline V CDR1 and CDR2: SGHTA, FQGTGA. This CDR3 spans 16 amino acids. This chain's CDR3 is CASSLSGLPEPGELFF. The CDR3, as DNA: TGTGCCAGCAGCTTATCTGGGCTCCCGGAGCCCGGGGAGCTGTTTTTT. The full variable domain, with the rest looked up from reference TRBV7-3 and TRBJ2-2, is GAGVSQTPSNKVTEKGKYVELRCDPISGHTALYWYRQSLGQGPEFLIYFQGTGAADDSGLPNDRFFAVRPEGSVSTLKIQRTERGDSAVYLCASSLSGLPEPGELFFGEGSRLTVL.

The CDR3, as DNA: TGCGCCAGCAGCTTAAAGACTAGCGGGGAAGGGGGGGAGACCCAGTACTTC. It translates to CASSLKTSGEGGETQYF. The rearrangement joins TRBV5-1 to TRBJ2-5; TRBD2 matches at 11 bases. With 2 bases clipped from V and 5 bases from J, the junction kept 11 bases outside the gene matches. The CDR3 is made up of 17 amino acids. Germline CDR1 reads SGHRS; CDR2 reads YFSETQ. Combining the CDR3 with reference TRBV5-1 and TRBJ2-5 gives the whole variable domain KAGVTQTPRYLIKTRGQQVTLSCSPISGHRSVSWYQQTPGQGLQFLFEYFSETQRNKGNFPGRFSGRQFSNSRSEMNVSTLELGDSALYLCASSLKTSGEGGETQYFGPGTRLLVL.

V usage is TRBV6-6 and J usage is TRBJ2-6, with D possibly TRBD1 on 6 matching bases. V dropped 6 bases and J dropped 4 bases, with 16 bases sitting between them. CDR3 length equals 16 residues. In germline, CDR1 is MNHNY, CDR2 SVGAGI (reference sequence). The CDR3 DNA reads TGTGCCAGCAGCAATCAACAGGGCCCCGGGGCCAACGTCCTGACTTTC. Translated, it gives CASSNQQGPGANVLTF.

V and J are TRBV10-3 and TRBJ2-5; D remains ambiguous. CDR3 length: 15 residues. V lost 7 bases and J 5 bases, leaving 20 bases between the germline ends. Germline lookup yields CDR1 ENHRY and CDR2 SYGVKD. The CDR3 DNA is TGTGCCATCACCGGACCAAATACCACCTGGGAGACCCAGTACTTC. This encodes CAITGPNTTWETQYF.

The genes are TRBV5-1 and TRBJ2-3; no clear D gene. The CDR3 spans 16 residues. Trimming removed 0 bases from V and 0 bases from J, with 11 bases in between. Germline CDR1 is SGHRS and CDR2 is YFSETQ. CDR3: CASSLGQAASTDTQYF. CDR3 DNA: TGCGCCAGCAGCTTGGGCCAGGCGGCTAGCACAGATACGCAGTATTTT. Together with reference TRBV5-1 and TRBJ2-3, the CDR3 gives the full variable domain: KAGVTQTPRYLIKTRGQQVTLSCSPISGHRSVSWYQQTPGQGLQFLFEYFSETQRNKGNFPGRFSGRQFSNSRSEMNVSTLELGDSALYLCASSLGQAASTDTQYFGPGTRLTVL.

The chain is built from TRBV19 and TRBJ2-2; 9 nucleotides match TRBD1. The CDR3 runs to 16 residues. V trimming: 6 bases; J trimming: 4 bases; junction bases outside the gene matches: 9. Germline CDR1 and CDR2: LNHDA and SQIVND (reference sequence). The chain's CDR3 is CASRHGGTGFTGELFF. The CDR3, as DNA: TGTGCCAGTAGGCATGGCGGGACAGGGTTCACCGGGGAGCTGTTTTTT. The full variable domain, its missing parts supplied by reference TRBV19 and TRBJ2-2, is DGGITQSPKYLFRKEGQNVTLSCEQNLNHDAMYWYRQDPGQGLRLIYYSQIVNDFQKGDIAEGYSVSREKKESFPLTVTSAQKNPTAFYLCASRHGGTGFTGELFFGEGSRLTVL.

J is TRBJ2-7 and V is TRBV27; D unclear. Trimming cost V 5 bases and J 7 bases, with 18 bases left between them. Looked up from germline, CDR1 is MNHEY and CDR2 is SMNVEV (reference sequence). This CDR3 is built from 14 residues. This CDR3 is CASSPTDGPGEQYF. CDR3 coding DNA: TGTGCCAGCAGTCCCACAGACGGACCCGGGGAGCAGTACTTC.

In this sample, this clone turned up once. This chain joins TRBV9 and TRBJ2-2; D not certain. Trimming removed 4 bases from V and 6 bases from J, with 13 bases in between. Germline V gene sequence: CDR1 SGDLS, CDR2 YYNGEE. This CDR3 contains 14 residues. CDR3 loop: CASSTNQAPGELFF. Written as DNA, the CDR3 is TGTGCCAGCAGCACAAACCAGGCCCCCGGGGAGCTGTTTTTT.

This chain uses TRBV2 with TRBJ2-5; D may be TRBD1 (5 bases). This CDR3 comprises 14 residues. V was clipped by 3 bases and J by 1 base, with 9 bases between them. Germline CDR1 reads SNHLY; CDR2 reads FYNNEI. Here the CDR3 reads CASSEGRTQETQYF. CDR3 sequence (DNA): TGTGCCAGCAGTGAGGGGCGGACCCAAGAGACCCAGTACTTC.

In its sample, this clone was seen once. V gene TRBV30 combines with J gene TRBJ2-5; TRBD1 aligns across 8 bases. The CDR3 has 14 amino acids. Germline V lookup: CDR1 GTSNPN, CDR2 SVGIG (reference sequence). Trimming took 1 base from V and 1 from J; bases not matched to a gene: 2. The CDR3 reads CAWSGGQGQETQYF. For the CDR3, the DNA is TGTGCCTGGAGTGGCGGACAGGGCCAAGAGACCCAGTACTTC.

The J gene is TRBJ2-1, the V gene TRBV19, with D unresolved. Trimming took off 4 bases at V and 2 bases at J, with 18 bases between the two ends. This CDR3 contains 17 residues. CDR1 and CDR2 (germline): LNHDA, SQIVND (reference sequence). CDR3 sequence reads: CASSTLPGRAAYNEQFF. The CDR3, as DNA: TGTGCCAGTAGTACCCTCCCGGGTCGGGCGGCCTACAATGAGCAGTTCTTC.

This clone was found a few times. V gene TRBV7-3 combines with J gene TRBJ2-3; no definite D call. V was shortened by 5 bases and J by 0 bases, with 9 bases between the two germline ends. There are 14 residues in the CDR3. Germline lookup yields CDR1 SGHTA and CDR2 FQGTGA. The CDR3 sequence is CASSPSTSTDTQYF. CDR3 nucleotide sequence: TGTGCCAGCAGCCCATCGACTAGCACAGATACGCAGTATTTT.

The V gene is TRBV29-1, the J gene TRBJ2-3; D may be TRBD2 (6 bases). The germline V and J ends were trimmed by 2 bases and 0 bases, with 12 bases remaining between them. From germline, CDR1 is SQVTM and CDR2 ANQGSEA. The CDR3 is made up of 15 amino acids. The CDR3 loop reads CSVESRELSTDTQYF. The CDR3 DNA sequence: TGCAGCGTTGAATCTCGGGAGCTGAGCACAGATACGCAGTATTTT.

This chain's CDR3 is CASIQTGATEAFF. The CDR3 DNA is TGTGCCAGCATTCAGACAGGGGCCACTGAAGCTTTCTTT. The genes are TRBV2 and TRBJ1-1, with TRBD1 identical over 8 bases. Germline CDR1 is SNHLY and CDR2 is FYNNEI. The CDR3 spans 13 residues. V gave up 7 bases and J gave up 4 bases; unmatched junction bases: 5.

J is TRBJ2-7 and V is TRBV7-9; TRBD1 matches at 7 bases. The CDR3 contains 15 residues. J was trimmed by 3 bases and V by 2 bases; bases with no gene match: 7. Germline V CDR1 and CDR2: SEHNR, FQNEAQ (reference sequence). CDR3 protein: CASSLSLDRNYEQYF. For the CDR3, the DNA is TGTGCCAGCAGCTTATCCCTGGACAGGAACTACGAGCAGTACTTC.

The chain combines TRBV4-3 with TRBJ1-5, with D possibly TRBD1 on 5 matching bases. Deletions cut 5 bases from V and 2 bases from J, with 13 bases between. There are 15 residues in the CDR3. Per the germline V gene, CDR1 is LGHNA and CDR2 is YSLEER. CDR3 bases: TGCGCCAGCAGCTCCGGGACTCGGGGCAATCAGCCCCAGCATTTT. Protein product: CASSSGTRGNQPQHF.

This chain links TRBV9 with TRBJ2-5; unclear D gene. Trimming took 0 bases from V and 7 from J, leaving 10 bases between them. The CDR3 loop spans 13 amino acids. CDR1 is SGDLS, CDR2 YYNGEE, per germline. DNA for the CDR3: TGTGCCAGCAGCGTAGAAGCCAGAGGGACCCAGTACTTC. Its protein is CASSVEARGTQYF.

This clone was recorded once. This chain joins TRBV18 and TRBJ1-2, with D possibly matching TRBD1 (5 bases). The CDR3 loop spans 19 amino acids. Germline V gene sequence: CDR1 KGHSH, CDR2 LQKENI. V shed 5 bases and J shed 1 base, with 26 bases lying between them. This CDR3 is CASSIKRSSRDGYNYGYTF. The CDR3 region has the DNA TGTGCCAGCTCAATAAAAAGGAGCTCTCGGGACGGCTATAACTATGGCTACACCTTC.

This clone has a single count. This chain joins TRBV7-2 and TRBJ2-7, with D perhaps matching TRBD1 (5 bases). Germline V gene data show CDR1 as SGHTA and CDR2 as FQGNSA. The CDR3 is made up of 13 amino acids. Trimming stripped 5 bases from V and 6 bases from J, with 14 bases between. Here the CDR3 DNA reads TGTGCCAGCAGCCGCAGTAGACAGCTCGAGCAGTACTTC. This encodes CASSRSRQLEQYF.

The CDR3 DNA reads as TGCAGCGTAGGAGGGGGGGACGAGCAGTACTTC. Translation: CSVGGGDEQYF. The genes are TRBV29-1 and TRBJ2-7; weak D call: TRBD2 (7 bases). Between the trimmed V and J ends, which lost 6 bases and 5 bases, there was a span of 11 bases. The V gene's germline CDR1 is SQVTM and CDR2 ANQGSEA. There are 11 residues in the CDR3.

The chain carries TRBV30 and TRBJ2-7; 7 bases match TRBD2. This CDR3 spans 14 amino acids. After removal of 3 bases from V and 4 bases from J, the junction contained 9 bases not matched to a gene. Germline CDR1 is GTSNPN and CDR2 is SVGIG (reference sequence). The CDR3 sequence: CAWSAPGEGYEQYF. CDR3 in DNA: TGTGCCTGGAGCGCTCCTGGGGAGGGGTACGAGCAGTACTTC.

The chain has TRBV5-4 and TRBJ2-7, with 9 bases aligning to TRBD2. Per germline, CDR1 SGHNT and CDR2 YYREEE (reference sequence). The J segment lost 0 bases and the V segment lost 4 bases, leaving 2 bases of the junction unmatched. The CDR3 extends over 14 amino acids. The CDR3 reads CASSNSGGSYEQYF. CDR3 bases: TGTGCCAGCAGCAATAGCGGGGGCTCCTACGAGCAGTACTTC.

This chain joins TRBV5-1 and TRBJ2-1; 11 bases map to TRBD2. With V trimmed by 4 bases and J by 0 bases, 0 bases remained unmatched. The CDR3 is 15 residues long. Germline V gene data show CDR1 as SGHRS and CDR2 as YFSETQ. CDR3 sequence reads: CASSTSGSSYNEQFF. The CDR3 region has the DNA TGCGCCAGCAGCACTAGCGGGAGCTCCTACAATGAGCAGTTCTTC.